This T cell receptor (beta chain) was captured by sequencing in a study of T cell repertoires in cytomegalovirus infection. Study as a whole: Epitope selection comprised recently identified HLA-C-restricted CMV epitopes and well-studied HLA-B-restricted CMV epitopes. Public TCR beta signatures provided an indication of both CMV infection and a matching HLA type.

Findings and caveats of the study: Using cumulative public TCR beta family frequency, the authors identified those who carried CMV together with the relevant HLA. CMV-specific TCR beta clonotypes restricted by HLA-C were the ones dominating the ex vivo response.

The CDR3 loop spans 15 amino acids. The V end lost 4 bases, the J end lost 2 bases, and 12 bases lay between the germline ends. In TCRdb, the reads were re-called with MiXCR into one record per CDR3 protein. This table has some 700,000 distinct CDR3 sequences, roughly 33% appearing once. For this clonotype: What it binds is not known.

This chain connects TRBV23-1 to TRBJ1-5; D remains ambiguous. TRBV23-1 is reported as an ORF; its role is uncertain. This sequence was found in a human donor in good health (CMV status not recorded). Some clones in this sample may be carry-over from other donors' samples. The sequencing here drew on cultured PBMCs, taken from culture after CMV antigen stimulation. CDR3 sequence: CASSPTRARNQPQHF. The CDR3 DNA reads TGCGCCAGCAGTCCTACCCGGGCCCGCAATCAGCCCCAGCATTTT.